The 20 T cell receptor beta chains given below trace back to one sample, sequenced in a study of monozygotic twins with inflammatory bowel disease. TCRdb reprocessed the 5' RACE reads and keeps a single row for each CDR3 protein, giving no DNA. Its clone listing holds about 160,000 distinct CDR3 sequences. The sample taken for sequencing was blood. The source is a human donor with ulcerative colitis or Crohn's disease, or a healthy co-twin of an affected twin (not recorded which).

The genes are TRBV24-1 and TRBJ2-3; lacking DNA, the TRBD1 call made by TCRdb goes unchecked. Germline CDR1 reads KGHDR; CDR2 reads SFDVKD. The CDR3 runs to 15 residues. CDR3 in amino acids: CATGVGAIGADTQYF.

The V call is TRBV7-2, the J call TRBJ2-5; lacking DNA, the TRBD1 call made by TCRdb goes unchecked. The CDR3 is 13 amino acids. Germline loops: CDR1 SGHTA, CDR2 FQGNSA. The CDR3 is CASSAGAQETQYF.

The CDR3 is CASSVQGYTDTQYF. The chain joins TRBV9 to TRBJ2-3; TCRdb's assignment of TRBD1 cannot be checked, as there is no DNA. Per germline, CDR1 SGDLS and CDR2 YYNGEE. The CDR3 runs to 14 residues.

The CDR3: CASSISWTGVFNEQFF. This chain links TRBV7-3 with TRBJ2-1; TCRdb names TRBD1, which stays unverified in the absence of DNA. This CDR3 is 16 amino acids long. In germline, CDR1 is SGHTA, CDR2 FQGTGA.

The rearrangement joins TRBV7-2 to TRBJ1-3; there is no DNA to check the TCRdb D call of TRBD1. The CDR3 extends over 16 amino acids. CDR1 and CDR2 from the germline V gene are SGHTA and FQGNSA. CDR3 amino acids: CASSLGGTGAGNTIYF.

The genes are TRBV11-3 and TRBJ2-2; as DNA is missing, the TRBD2 call by TCRdb cannot be tested. Germline lookup yields CDR1 SGHNT and CDR2 YENEEA. The CDR3 runs to 16 residues. The CDR3 spells CASSRYSGRYTGELFF.

V and J are TRBV7-2 and TRBJ2-3; TCRdb lists TRBD2, though no DNA is available to test this call. The CDR3 loop spans 15 amino acids. Germline-derived CDR1 and CDR2 are SGHTA and FQGNSA. The CDR3 protein is CASSLDSHGTDTQYF.

The chain has TRBV5-1 and TRBJ2-1; TCRdb's D call, TRBD1, is unchecked because there is no DNA. This CDR3 spans 15 amino acids. The germline V gene has CDR1 SGHRS and CDR2 YFSETQ. CDR3 sequence: CASSLRGDPYNEQFF. Full variable domain (outside the CDR3, taken from reference TRBV5-1 and TRBJ2-1): KAGVTQTPRYLIKTRGQQVTLSCSPISGHRSVSWYQQTPGQGLQFLFEYFSETQRNKGNFPGRFSGRQFSNSRSEMNVSTLELGDSALYLCASSLRGDPYNEQFFGPGTRLTVL.

The gene calls are TRBV24-1 and TRBJ1-1; TCRdb's D call of TRBD1 is untestable without DNA. The germline CDR1 and CDR2 sequences are KGHDR and SFDVKD. This CDR3 is built from 15 residues. CDR3: CATRGFTQGGDRAFF.

V and J are TRBV12-3 or TRBV12-4 and TRBJ1-6; TCRdb outputs TRBD1, but without DNA this stays unchecked. The CDR3 has 14 amino acids. This chain's CDR3 is CASSSEQGRSPLHF.

The chain recombines TRBV19 with TRBJ2-3. CDR3 length equals 15 residues. Germline CDR1 is LNHDA and CDR2 is SQIVND (reference sequence). The chain's CDR3 is CASSISGFSTDTQYF.

Here the CDR3 reads CASSSNPNLRANYGYTF. This chain uses TRBV6-2 or TRBV6-3 with TRBJ1-2. CDR1 is MNHEY and CDR2 is SVGEGT in the germline V gene. The CDR3 has 17 amino acids.

This chain links TRBV10-3 with TRBJ2-2; TCRdb indicates TRBD2, and absent DNA this call remains unverified. From germline, CDR1 is ENHRY and CDR2 SYGVKD. The CDR3 consists of 15 residues. The CDR3 sequence: CAISETSDNTGELFF.

The chain joins TRBV18 to TRBJ2-2. CDR1 is KGHSH, CDR2 LQKENI, per germline. This CDR3 spans 16 amino acids. The CDR3 is CASSPLEGARTGELFF. Full variable domain (rest looked up from reference TRBV18 and TRBJ2-2): NAGVMQNPRHLVRRRGQEARLRCSPMKGHSHVYWYRQLPEEGLKFMVYLQKENIIDESGMPKERFSAEFPKEGPSILRIQQVVRGDSAAYFCASSPLEGARTGELFFGEGSRLTVL.

This chain joins TRBV7-9 and TRBJ1-2; TCRdb selects TRBD1, and the lack of DNA leaves this call unchecked. Looked up from germline, CDR1 is SEHNR and CDR2 is FQNEAQ (reference sequence). The CDR3 runs to 13 residues. The CDR3 loop is CASRTDRDDGYTF.

This sequence joins TRBV6-2 or TRBV6-3 and TRBJ2-2; TCRdb calls TRBD2, which cannot be checked without DNA. Germline CDR1 is MNHEY and CDR2 is SVGEGT. This CDR3 has 16 amino acids. The CDR3 here is CASEGPSGAYTGELFF.

The chain couples TRBV2 to TRBJ2-7. The CDR3 has 12 residues. Germline CDR1 reads SNHLY; CDR2 reads FYNNEI. CDR3 region: CASSGDSYEQYF.

The gene calls are TRBV18 and TRBJ2-7. The CDR3 runs 14 residues. Germline CDR1 KGHSH, CDR2 LQKENI. The chain's CDR3 is CASSPSESSYEQYF.

The chain joins TRBV25-1 to TRBJ2-2; TCRdb gives TRBD2 as the D gene, but with no DNA this cannot be confirmed. CDR3 length: 17 amino acids. Germline CDR1 is MGHDK and CDR2 is SYGVNS. The CDR3 sequence: CASSEYWAGRDTGELFF.

J is TRBJ2-1 and V is TRBV5-1; TCRdb calls TRBD2, which cannot be checked without DNA. The CDR3 runs to 15 residues. The germline V gene has CDR1 SGHRS and CDR2 YFSETQ. The CDR3 region is CASSFQGGLDNEQFF. The variable domain in full, with the rest retrieved from reference TRBV5-1 and TRBJ2-1, is KAGVTQTPRYLIKTRGQQVTLSCSPISGHRSVSWYQQTPGQGLQFLFEYFSETQRNKGNFPGRFSGRQFSNSRSEMNVSTLELGDSALYLCASSFQGGLDNEQFFGPGTRLTVL.